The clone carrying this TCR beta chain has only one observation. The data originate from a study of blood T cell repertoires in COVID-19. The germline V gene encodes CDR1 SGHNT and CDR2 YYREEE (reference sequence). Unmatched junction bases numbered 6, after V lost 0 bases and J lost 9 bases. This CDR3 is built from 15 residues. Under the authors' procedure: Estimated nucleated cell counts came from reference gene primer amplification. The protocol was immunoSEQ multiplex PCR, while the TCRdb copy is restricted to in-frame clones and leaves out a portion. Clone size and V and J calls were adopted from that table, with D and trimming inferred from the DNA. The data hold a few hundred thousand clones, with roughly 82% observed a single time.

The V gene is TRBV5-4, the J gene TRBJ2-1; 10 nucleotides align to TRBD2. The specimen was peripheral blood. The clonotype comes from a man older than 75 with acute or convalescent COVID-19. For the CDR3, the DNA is TGTGCCAGCAGCTTGGAGCTAGCGGGAGAGGGTGAGCAGTTCTTC. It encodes CASSLELAGEGEQFF.